This entry features one T cell receptor beta chain sequence. The entry originates in a study of CD8+ T cells in alopecia areata. The CDR3 totals 15 residues. The V end lost 5 bases, the J end lost 3 bases, and 17 bases lay between the germline ends. The germline V gene encodes CDR1 SGHTA and CDR2 FQGTGA. It was cDNA, reverse transcribed from extracted RNA, that served as the sequencing template. Generated by immunoSEQ multiplex PCR, the TCRdb table keeps only in-frame clones and is missing some. The sample lists 110,000 to 150,000 clones, more than 55% occurring once. This TCR was sampled from a human donor in good health. The specimen sequenced was CD8+ T cells sorted from blood. This chain uses TRBV7-3 with TRBJ2-7; D might be TRBD2 (6 bases). Written as DNA, the CDR3 is TGTGCCAGCAGCGTTGGAGGGAGCTCTAACTACGAGCAGTACTTC. Residues: CASSVGGSSNYEQYF.